This T cell receptor (beta chain) was identified in a study of cytomegalovirus exposure and HLA in healthy donors. Points from the study as a whole: In vitro confirmation showed a few CMV-associated chains to be CMV antigen specific.

The CDR3 is 16 residues long. V was trimmed by 5 bases and J by 0 bases, leaving 11 bases between them. CDR1 and CDR2 (germline): SGHTA, FQGNSA. 13 Jbeta primers and 60 Vbeta primers were used for the PCR. TCRdb's table, derived via immunoSEQ multiplex PCR, lists solely in-frame clones and lacks some. The sample contains 70,000 to 90,000 clones, 75% of which appear only once. Regarding this clone: Antigen unknown.

Sequencing used PBMCs. This rearrangement joins TRBV7-2 to TRBJ2-6; D gene uncertain. This clonotype originated in a man aged 35 to 55 in good health and CMV-seronegative. CDR3 amino acids: CASSPQLHSGANVLTF. In DNA, the CDR3 is TGTGCCAGCAGCCCCCAACTGCACTCTGGGGCCAACGTCCTGACTTTC. The full variable domain, in which reference TRBV7-2 and TRBJ2-6 provide the parts outside the CDR3, is GAGVSQSPSNKVTEKGKDVELRCDPISGHTALYWYRQSLGQGLEFLIYFQGNSAPDKSGLPSDRFSAERTGGSVSTLTIQRTQQEDSAVYLCASSPQLHSGANVLTFGAGSRLTVL.